One and the same sample provided the 21 T cell receptor beta chains below, sequenced in a study of T cell responses to AZD1222 COVID-19 vaccine. Profiled with immunoSEQ multiplex PCR; TCRdb holds only in-frame clones, not every one. The table includes 120,000 or so clones, about 87% detected once. Sequenced material: peripheral blood, taken on day 0 of AZD1222 vaccination. Receptors originate from an adult in good health.

The chain links TRBV29-1 to TRBJ2-2, with TRBD1 matching 11 bases. J was trimmed by 3 bases and V by 4 bases; bases with no gene match: 4. The length of the CDR3 is 15 residues. CDR1 is SQVTM and CDR2 is ANQGSEA in the germline V gene. CDR3 coding DNA: TGCAGCGTTGGGACAGGGGGCAAGGACACCGGGGAGCTGTTTTTT. This sequence encodes CSVGTGGKDTGELFF.

The rearrangement uses TRBV7-8 and TRBJ2-1; D is perhaps TRBD2 (6 bases). This CDR3 is 16 amino acids long. The germline V gene has CDR1 SGHVS and CDR2 FQNEAQ. With 5 bases removed from V and 2 bases from J, the gap between germline ends came to 16 bases. CDR3 in amino acids: CASSPRGSGPYNEQFF. DNA of the CDR3: TGTGCCAGCAGCCCCCGAGGCAGCGGGCCCTACAATGAGCAGTTCTTC.

The chain carries TRBV7-2 and TRBJ2-3; 8 positions match TRBD2. Germline V gene sequence: CDR1 SGHTA, CDR2 FQGNSA. V gave up 5 bases and J gave up 3 bases; unmatched junction bases: 13. The CDR3 covers 17 residues. CDR3 sequence reads: CASSQTARGGGTDTQYF. Here the CDR3 DNA reads TGTGCCAGCAGCCAGACCGCCCGGGGCGGGGGGACAGATACGCAGTATTTT.

The chain uses TRBV5-6 and TRBJ1-5; D not resolved. This CDR3 has 12 amino acids. Trimming cost V 0 bases and J 7 bases, with 5 bases left between them. Germline lookup yields CDR1 SGHDT and CDR2 YYEEEE. The CDR3 here is CASSLGLQPQHF. CDR3 in DNA: TGTGCCAGCAGCTTGGGCCTCCAGCCCCAGCATTTT.

J is TRBJ1-1 and V is TRBV7-9, with D maybe TRBD1 (5 bases). V shed 6 bases and J shed 1 base, with 15 bases lying between them. This CDR3 is 15 amino acids long. Germline V lookup: CDR1 SEHNR, CDR2 FQNEAQ (reference sequence). The CDR3 coding sequence is TGTGCCAGCAGAAGTGATACGGGGCCGAACACTGAAGCTTTCTTT. Translating it yields CASRSDTGPNTEAFF.

The chain couples TRBV28 to TRBJ1-2; unclear D gene. The V gene lost 4 bases and the J gene lost 0 bases, with 9 bases spanning the gap. The CDR3 is 14 residues long. Germline-derived CDR1 and CDR2 are MDHEN and SYDVKM. The CDR3 here is CASSSPPPNYGYTF. CDR3 bases: TGTGCCAGCAGTTCCCCCCCACCTAACTATGGCTACACCTTC.

The chain couples TRBV19 to TRBJ1-3; no clear D gene. CDR3 length: 15 amino acids. Trimming stripped 8 bases from V and 1 base from J, with 15 bases between. The germline CDR1 and CDR2 sequences are LNHDA and SQIVND (reference sequence). CDR3 nucleotide sequence: TGTGCCAGTGCCCCGGTGAGCGCGTCTGGAAACACCATATATTTT. This encodes CASAPVSASGNTIYF.

This sequence joins TRBV20-1 and TRBJ1-1, with 9 bases aligning to TRBD1. CDR3 length: 15 amino acids. Germline V gives CDR1 DFQATT, CDR2 SNEGSKA (reference sequence). The junction had 5 bases not matched to a gene; V was cut back by 3 bases and J by 0 bases. The CDR3 nucleotides are TGCAGTGCTAGTATGGGACAGGGTATGAACACTGAAGCTTTCTTT. Residues: CSASMGQGMNTEAFF.

This clone showed up just once. The gene calls are TRBV7-9 and TRBJ2-1; a possible D gene is TRBD2 (7 bases). Looked up from germline, CDR1 is SEHNR and CDR2 is FQNEAQ (reference sequence). The CDR3 has 19 amino acids. Deletions cut 1 base from V and 8 bases from J, with 27 bases between. This CDR3 reads CASSLERGRAQGTGHEQFF. CDR3 DNA: TGTGCCAGCAGCTTAGAACGAGGGAGGGCCCAGGGGACCGGGCATGAGCAGTTCTTC.

The genes are TRBV5-1 and TRBJ2-7; 7 bases are shared with TRBD1. This CDR3 comprises 13 residues. In germline, CDR1 is SGHRS, CDR2 YFSETQ. V dropped 3 bases and J dropped 3; count of bases not matched to a gene: 3. The CDR3 nucleotides read TGCGCCAGCAGCTCAGGGGACAGCTACGAGCAGTACTTC. Protein: CASSSGDSYEQYF.

This clone was counted once. The V call is TRBV7-3, the J call TRBJ2-2, with no clear D. The CDR3 sequence is 12 residues long. The germline CDR1 and CDR2 sequences are SGHTA and FQGTGA. Trimming took off 5 bases at V and 2 bases at J, with 3 bases between the two ends. The CDR3: CASSRNTGELFF. In DNA, the CDR3 is TGTGCCAGCAGCCGTAACACCGGGGAGCTGTTTTTT.

This chain joins TRBV6-2 or TRBV6-3 and TRBJ2-7; TRBD1 or TRBD2 may be the D gene (5 bases each). The CDR3 has 15 residues. Germline-derived CDR1 and CDR2 are MNHEY and SVGEGT. V lost 2 bases and J 2 bases, leaving 13 bases between the germline ends. CDR3 sequence (DNA): TGTGCCAGCAGTTACCCACCCGGGACCACCTACGAGCAGTACTTC. Translation: CASSYPPGTTYEQYF.

V and J are TRBV6-5 and TRBJ1-5, with 7 bases that match TRBD1. CDR3 length: 14 residues. V was pared by 6 bases and J by 3 bases, with 5 bases of the junction left unmatched. Germline V CDR1 and CDR2: MNHEY, SVGAGI. The CDR3 DNA sequence: TGTGCCAGCAGGTCAGACAGGGTCAATCAGCCCCAGCATTTT. Its protein is CASRSDRVNQPQHF.

The chain couples TRBV28 to TRBJ2-1; 8 nucleotides align to TRBD2. The CDR3 has 16 amino acids. From germline, CDR1 is MDHEN and CDR2 SYDVKM. V dropped 8 bases and J dropped 4; count of bases not matched to a gene: 13. The CDR3 region is CASRTLAGLRYNEQFF. DNA for the CDR3: TGTGCCAGCCGGACCCTAGCGGGCCTTCGGTACAATGAGCAGTTCTTC.

This clone was detected only once. The rearrangement uses TRBV11-3 and TRBJ2-5; D may be TRBD2 (6 bases). Between the trimmed V and J ends, which lost 5 bases and 4 bases, there was a span of 17 bases. The germline gives CDR1 SGHNT, CDR2 YENEEA. There are 15 residues in the CDR3. CDR3 protein: CASSAGPLGSETQYF. CDR3 bases: TGTGCCAGCAGCGCGGGACCCCTGGGGTCAGAGACCCAGTACTTC.

The rearrangement links TRBV7-2 to TRBJ2-5; TRBD2 matches 8 bases. The CDR3 is 13 amino acids. J was trimmed by 9 bases and V by 7 bases; bases with no gene match: 10. Germline values: CDR1 SGHTA, CDR2 FQGNSA. The CDR3 sequence is CASTFSGAGAQYF. The CDR3 bases are TGTGCCAGCACCTTTAGCGGGGCTGGGGCCCAGTACTTC.

The J gene is TRBJ1-1, the V gene TRBV6-5; D is ambiguous. Looked up from germline, CDR1 is MNHEY and CDR2 is SVGAGI. V dropped 10 bases and J dropped 4 bases, with 16 bases sitting between them. The CDR3 has 13 residues. CDR3 in DNA: TGTGCCACGGGGTCCAGGCGGGGCACTGAAGCTTTCTTT. It codes for CATGSRRGTEAFF.

The chain joins TRBV10-2 to TRBJ2-3; tentative D call: TRBD2 (6 bases). Looked up from germline, CDR1 is WSHSY and CDR2 is SAAADI. CDR3 size: 14 residues. V was clipped by 4 bases and J by 0 bases, with 8 bases between them. The CDR3 coding sequence is TGCGCCAGCAGTGCAAGCGGGAGCACAGATACGCAGTATTTT. Amino acids: CASSASGSTDTQYF.

The chain joins TRBV19 to TRBJ2-1; weak D call: TRBD2 (6 bases). Germline-derived CDR1 and CDR2 are LNHDA and SQIVND (reference sequence). V was pared by 5 bases and J by 4 bases, with 15 bases between. The CDR3 extends over 15 amino acids. DNA of the CDR3: TGTGCCAGTAGTTCTGTGGGAGGACCTTACAATGAGCAGTTCTTC. This translates into CASSSVGGPYNEQFF.

V gene TRBV27 combines with J gene TRBJ2-1; unclear D gene. The V end lost 0 bases, the J end lost 9 bases, and 6 bases lay between the germline ends. Germline lookup yields CDR1 MNHEY and CDR2 SMNVEV (reference sequence). The CDR3 spans 12 residues. CDR3 in amino acids: CASSLSSGEQFF. CDR3 nucleotides: TGTGCCAGCAGTTTATCCTCGGGTGAGCAGTTCTTC.

This chain uses TRBV28 with TRBJ1-2, with a possible D match to TRBD1 (5 bases). V shed 6 bases and J shed 1 base, with 27 bases lying between them. Germline V gene sequence: CDR1 MDHEN, CDR2 SYDVKM. This CDR3 is 19 amino acids long. The CDR3 DNA reads TGTGCCAGCAGCCCGTTCGACGGGGTAGGGGTTGGAGGTAACTATGGCTACACCTTC. As protein: CASSPFDGVGVGGNYGYTF.